The entry that follows covers one T cell receptor beta chain sequence. These data come from a study of blood T cells in healthy people across ages. Per sample, no less than 6 micrograms of total RNA were extracted. A J-beta primer mix and a sample-barcoded 5' primer were used in a second PCR of about 7 to 11 cycles. One entry per CDR3 protein results from TCRdb running MiXCR on the 5' RACE reads. The sample holds around 1,500,000 distinct CDR3 sequences; around two fifths are singletons and the top ten take 7% to 9.5%. Trimming cost V 2 bases and J 6 bases; bases outside gene matches: 7. Germline CDR1 reads SEHNR; CDR2 reads FQNEAQ (reference sequence). This CDR3 has 16 residues.

This clonotype originated in a woman between 18 and 30 years old in good health. V and J are TRBV7-9 and TRBJ1-2; 12 nucleotides match TRBD1. The sample consisted of blood. CDR3 region: CASSLISGTGGDGYTF. Here the CDR3 DNA reads TGTGCCAGCAGCTTAATCTCCGGGACAGGGGGCGATGGCTACACCTTC.